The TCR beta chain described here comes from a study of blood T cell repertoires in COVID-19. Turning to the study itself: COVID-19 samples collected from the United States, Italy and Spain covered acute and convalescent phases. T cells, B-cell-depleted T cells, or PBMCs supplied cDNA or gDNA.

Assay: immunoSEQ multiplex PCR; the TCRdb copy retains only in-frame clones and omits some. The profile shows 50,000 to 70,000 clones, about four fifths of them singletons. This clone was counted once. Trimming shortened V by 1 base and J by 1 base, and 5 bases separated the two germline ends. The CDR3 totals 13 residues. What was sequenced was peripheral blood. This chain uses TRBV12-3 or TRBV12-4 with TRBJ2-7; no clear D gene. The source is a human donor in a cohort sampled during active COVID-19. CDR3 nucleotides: TGTGCCAGCAGTTTAGTAAATTCCTACGAGCAGTACTTC. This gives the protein CASSLVNSYEQYF.